Below, 7 T cell receptor beta chains from the same sample are listed, as sequenced in a study of Ad26.COV2.S vaccination and SARS-CoV-2 variants. The treatment denotes: some 19 received Ad26.COV2.S at low or high dose, single or two shots; 5 received placebo; per-sample allocation not given. Day 63 after the first injection of vaccine or placebo was the sampling time. Only in-frame clones appear in the TCRdb table, and some are missing; sequencing was by immunoSEQ multiplex PCR. Of fewer than 300,000 clones in the sample, around 87% were seen once. This material consisted of peripheral blood, taken in a trial of Ad26.COV2.S vaccine versus placebo. These receptors originate from a person between 18 and 59 years old who received the Ad26.COV2.S COVID-19 vaccine or a placebo.

J is TRBJ2-1 and V is TRBV5-4, with a weak D call TRBD2 (5 bases). The germline V gene has CDR1 SGHNT and CDR2 YYREEE (reference sequence). V shed 4 bases and J shed 0 bases, with 11 bases lying between them. The CDR3 runs to 15 residues. The CDR3 region is CASSPGISSYNEQFF. In DNA, the CDR3 is TGTGCCAGCAGCCCCGGGATAAGCTCCTACAATGAGCAGTTCTTC.

The gene calls are TRBV13 and TRBJ2-3, with 10 bases identical to TRBD2. This CDR3 has 18 amino acids. The V segment lost 5 bases and the J segment 6 bases; nucleotides outside the gene matches: 17. The germline CDR1 and CDR2 sequences are PRHDT and FYEKMQ (reference sequence). As DNA, the CDR3 is TGTGCCAGCAGCCCCCGGAGGTGGGCAGCGGGGGGGCAGGATACGCAGTATTTT. Translating gives CASSPRRWAAGGQDTQYF.

V and J are TRBV18 and TRBJ1-1; possible D gene TRBD1, 5 bases. From germline, CDR1 is KGHSH and CDR2 LQKENI. Between the trimmed V and J ends, which lost 4 bases and 5 bases, there was a span of 20 bases. The CDR3 contains 16 residues. For the CDR3, the DNA is TGTGCCAGCTCACAATGGGACGAGGCCTTGAGGACTGAAGCTTTCTTT. Protein product: CASSQWDEALRTEAFF.

The V gene is TRBV3-1 (or the pseudogene TRBV3-2), the J gene TRBJ1-1; 10 bases fit TRBD1. The CDR3 runs 15 residues. The germline V gene has CDR1 LGHDT and CDR2 YNNKEL (reference sequence). J lost 5 bases, V lost 1 base, and 4 bases had no gene match. The CDR3 region has the DNA TGTGCCAGCAGCCAAGGTGACAGGGGGCTGACTGAAGCTTTCTTT. Its translation: CASSQGDRGLTEAFF.

J is TRBJ1-4 and V is TRBV7-8; 7 nucleotides align to TRBD1. Germline assignment: CDR1 SGHVS and CDR2 FQNEAQ. The V gene end was trimmed by 5 bases and the J gene end by 6 bases; junction bases not matched to a gene: 9. The length of the CDR3 is 15 residues. The CDR3 reads CASSAQTGADEKLFF. The CDR3 region has the DNA TGTGCCAGCAGCGCGCAAACAGGGGCTGATGAAAAACTGTTTTTT. Together with reference TRBV7-8 and TRBJ1-4, the CDR3 gives the full variable domain: GAGVSQSPRYKVAKRGQDVALRCDPISGHVSLFWYQQALGQGPEFLTYFQNEAQLDKSGLPSDRFFAERPEGSVSTLKIQRTQQEDSAVYLCASSAQTGADEKLFFGSGTQLSVL.

V usage is TRBV6-4 and J usage is TRBJ2-1; the D is unclear. CDR3 length equals 12 residues. The germline V gene encodes CDR1 MRHNA and CDR2 SNTAGT. The V gene lost 2 bases and the J gene lost 7 bases, with 6 bases spanning the gap. CDR3 bases: TGTGCCAGCAGTGACGCGGTGAATGAGCAGTTCTTC. Its translation: CASSDAVNEQFF.

The rearrangement uses TRBV30 and TRBJ1-3, with D possibly being TRBD1 (6 bases). CDR1 is GTSNPN and CDR2 is SVGIG in the germline V gene (reference sequence). CDR3 length: 16 residues. V lost 3 bases, J lost 3 bases, and 18 bases lay in between. CDR3 DNA: TGTGCCTGGAGACCTCGTGGGGGGGGGCATGGAAACACCATATATTTT. Translated, it gives CAWRPRGGGHGNTIYF.